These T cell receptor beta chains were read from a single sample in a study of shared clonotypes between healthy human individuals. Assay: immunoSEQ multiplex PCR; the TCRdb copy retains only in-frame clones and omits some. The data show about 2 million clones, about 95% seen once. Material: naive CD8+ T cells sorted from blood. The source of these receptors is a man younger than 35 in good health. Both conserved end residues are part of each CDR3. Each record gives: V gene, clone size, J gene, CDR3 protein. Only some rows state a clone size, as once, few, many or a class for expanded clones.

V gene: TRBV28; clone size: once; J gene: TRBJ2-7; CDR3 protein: CASSVTGGEQYF
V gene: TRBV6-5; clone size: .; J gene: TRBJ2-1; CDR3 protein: CASSYSGGEQFF
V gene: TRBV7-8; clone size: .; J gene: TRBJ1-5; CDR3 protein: CASSSEYRGGDQPQHF
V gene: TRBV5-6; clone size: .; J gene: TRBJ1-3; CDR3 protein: CASSLAVADLAGNTIYF
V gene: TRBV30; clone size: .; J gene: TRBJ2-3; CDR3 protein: CAWTHGGASTDTQYF
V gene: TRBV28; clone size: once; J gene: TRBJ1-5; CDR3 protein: CASSLFGVGQPQHF
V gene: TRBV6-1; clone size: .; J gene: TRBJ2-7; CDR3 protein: CASSSPGTGSYEQYF
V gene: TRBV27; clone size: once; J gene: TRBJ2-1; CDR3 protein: CASSWGPDNEQFF
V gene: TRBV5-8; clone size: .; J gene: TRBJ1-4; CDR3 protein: CASSIDRAYEKLFF
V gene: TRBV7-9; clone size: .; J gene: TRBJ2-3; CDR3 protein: CASNAQGLTDTQYF
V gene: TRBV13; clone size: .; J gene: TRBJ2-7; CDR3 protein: CASSPNPSGGSYEQYF
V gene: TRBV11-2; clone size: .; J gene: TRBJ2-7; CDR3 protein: CASSLAGQGGSYEQYF
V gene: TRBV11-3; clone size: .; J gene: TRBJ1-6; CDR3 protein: CASSLGSTRTDNSPLHF
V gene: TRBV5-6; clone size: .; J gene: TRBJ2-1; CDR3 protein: CASSTLAYEQFF
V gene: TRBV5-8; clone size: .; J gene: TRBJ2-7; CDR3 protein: CASTTGWGAYEQYF
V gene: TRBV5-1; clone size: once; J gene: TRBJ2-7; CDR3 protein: CASSLVTSDPTYEQYF
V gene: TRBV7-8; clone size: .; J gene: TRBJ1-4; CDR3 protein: CASSTGTTNEKLFF
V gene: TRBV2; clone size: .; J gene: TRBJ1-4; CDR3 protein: CARKTANNEKLFF
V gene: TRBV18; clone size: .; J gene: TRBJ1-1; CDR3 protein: CASSPAGLQGLNTEAFF
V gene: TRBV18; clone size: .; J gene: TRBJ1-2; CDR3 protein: CASSLREPPGDRVYGYTF
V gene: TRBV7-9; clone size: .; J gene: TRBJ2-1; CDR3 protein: CASSAPGQGANEQFF
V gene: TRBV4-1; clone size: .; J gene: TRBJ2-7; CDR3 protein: CASSQARGSYEQYF
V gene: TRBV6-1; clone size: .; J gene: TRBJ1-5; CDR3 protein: CATSSNQPQHF
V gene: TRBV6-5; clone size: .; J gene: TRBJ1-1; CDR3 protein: CASSYSTEMNTEAFF
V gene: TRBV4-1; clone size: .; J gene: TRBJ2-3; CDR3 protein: CASSQERYSTDTQYF
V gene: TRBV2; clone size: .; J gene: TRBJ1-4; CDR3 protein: CASRETGWANEKLFF
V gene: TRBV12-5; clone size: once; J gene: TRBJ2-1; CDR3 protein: CASGHGTGGSEQFF
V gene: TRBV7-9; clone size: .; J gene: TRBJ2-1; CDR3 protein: CASSQGDEERESEQFF
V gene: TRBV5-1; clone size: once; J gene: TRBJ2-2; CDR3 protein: CASSYGLAGGGTGELFF
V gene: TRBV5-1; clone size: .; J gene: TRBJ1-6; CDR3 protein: CASSFRPQSSYNSPLHF
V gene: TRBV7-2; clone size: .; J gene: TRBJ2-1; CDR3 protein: CASSLEVSGYVARYNEQFF
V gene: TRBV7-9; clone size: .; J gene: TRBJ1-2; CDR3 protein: CASSLGGERGYTF
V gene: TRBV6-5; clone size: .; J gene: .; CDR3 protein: CASSSSSGEQYF
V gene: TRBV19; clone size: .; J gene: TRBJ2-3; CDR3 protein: CASSIVGEISTDTQYF
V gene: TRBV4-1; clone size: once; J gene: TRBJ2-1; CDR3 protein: CASSSRLATYNEQFF
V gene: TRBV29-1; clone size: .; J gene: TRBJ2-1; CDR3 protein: CSVPEIHEQFF
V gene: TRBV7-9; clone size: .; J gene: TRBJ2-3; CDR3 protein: CASSLATEPDTQYF
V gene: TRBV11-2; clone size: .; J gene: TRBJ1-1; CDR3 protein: CASSLDETFEAFF
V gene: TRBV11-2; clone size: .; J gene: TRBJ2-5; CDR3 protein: CASSPQGGGDQETQYF
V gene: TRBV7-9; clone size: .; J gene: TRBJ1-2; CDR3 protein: CASTPYTTRYGYTF
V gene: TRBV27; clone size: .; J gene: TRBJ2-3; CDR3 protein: CASSLQVGTSGGTDTQYF
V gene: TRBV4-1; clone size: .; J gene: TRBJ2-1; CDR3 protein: CASSPSLAGEQFF
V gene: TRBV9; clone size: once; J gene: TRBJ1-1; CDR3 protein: CASSVAFGGPEAFF
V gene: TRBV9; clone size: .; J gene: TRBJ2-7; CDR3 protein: CASSVAGLAQSEQYF
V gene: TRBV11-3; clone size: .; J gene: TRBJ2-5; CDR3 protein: CASSLKGLAETQYF